The T cell receptor (beta chain) under discussion was sequenced for a study of cytomegalovirus exposure and HLA in healthy donors. The PCR was carried out with 60 Vbeta primers and 13 Jbeta primers. Measured with immunoSEQ multiplex PCR; TCRdb has only the in-frame clones, and not every one. This table has 110,000 or so clones, just under 70% appearing once. The receptor's source is a woman between 65 and 79 years old in good health and CMV-seropositive. Sequenced material: PBMCs.

The CDR3 DNA follows: TGTGCCAGCAGCCCACAGGGGGCGTCCACTGAAGCTTTCTTT. Amino acid sequence: CASSPQGASTEAFF. The chain combines TRBV7-2 with TRBJ1-1; TRBD1 aligns across 9 bases. The J segment lost 4 bases and the V segment lost 5 bases, leaving 5 bases of the junction unmatched. The CDR3 totals 14 residues. Per the germline V gene, CDR1 is SGHTA and CDR2 is FQGNSA.